Following are 23 T cell receptor beta chains from one sample sequenced in a study of blood T cell repertoires in COVID-19. Clones were sequenced by immunoSEQ multiplex PCR, and TCRdb holds only the in-frame ones, with some missing. The sample has about 130,000 clones; approximately 80% are singletons. Specimen: peripheral blood. Receptors were obtained from a woman aged 45-65 years with acute or convalescent COVID-19.

V gene TRBV24-1 combines with J gene TRBJ1-1; D call uncertain. V lost 5 bases, J lost 1 base, and 10 bases lay in between. Germline CDR1 and CDR2: KGHDR and SFDVKD. The CDR3 runs 14 residues. The CDR3 reads CATSGNTANTEAFF. The CDR3, as DNA: TGTGCCACCAGTGGCAATACAGCGAACACTGAAGCTTTCTTT.

The chain joins TRBV4-2 to TRBJ1-1; TRBD1 agrees at 7 bases. With V trimmed by 1 base and J by 4 bases, 9 bases remained unmatched. The CDR3 is 16 residues long. Looked up from germline, CDR1 is LGHNA and CDR2 is YNFKEQ. The DNA for the CDR3 is TGTGCCAGCAGCCAAGGGAATCGCCAGGGGGGCACTGAAGCTTTCTTT. This encodes CASSQGNRQGGTEAFF.

The rearrangement uses TRBV6-5 and TRBJ1-2; weak D call: TRBD1 (5 bases). CDR1 is MNHEY and CDR2 is SVGAGI in the germline V gene. V lost 0 bases, J lost 12 bases, and 20 bases lay in between. The CDR3 is 15 residues long. The CDR3 coding sequence is TGTGCCAGCAGTTACTCGGGGCGGCCTTCGGGTGAGCACACCTTC. Translating gives CASSYSGRPSGEHTF.

This clone was observed a few times. The chain joins TRBV5-1 to TRBJ2-3; TRBD1 might be the D (5 bases). Trimming stripped 4 bases from V and 2 bases from J, with 11 bases between. This CDR3 is 14 amino acids long. CDR1 and CDR2 from the germline V gene are SGHRS and YFSETQ. The CDR3 loop is CASSPDSPTDTQYF. The CDR3 nucleotides are TGCGCCAGCAGCCCCGACAGTCCCACAGATACGCAGTATTTT. The full variable domain, completed using reference TRBV5-1 and TRBJ2-3, is KAGVTQTPRYLIKTRGQQVTLSCSPISGHRSVSWYQQTPGQGLQFLFEYFSETQRNKGNFPGRFSGRQFSNSRSEMNVSTLELGDSALYLCASSPDSPTDTQYFGPGTRLTVL.

The CDR3 sequence is CASRKDRPSSYEQYF. The CDR3 coding sequence is TGTGCCAGCAGAAAGGACAGGCCGAGCTCCTACGAGCAGTACTTC. The rearrangement links TRBV2 to TRBJ2-7, with TRBD1 matching 7 bases. CDR1 is SNHLY, CDR2 FYNNEI, per germline. This CDR3 is 15 amino acids long. The junction had 8 bases not matched to a gene; V was cut back by 6 bases and J by 0 bases.

This sequence joins TRBV4-1 and TRBJ2-3; 8 bases match TRBD2. The germline CDR1 and CDR2 sequences are MGHRA and YSYEKL. V dropped 0 bases and J dropped 2; count of bases not matched to a gene: 10. The CDR3 is 18 residues long. The CDR3 protein is CASSQESLTSAFTDTQYF. CDR3 bases: TGCGCCAGCAGCCAAGAATCCCTGACTAGCGCCTTCACAGATACGCAGTATTTT.

This chain connects TRBV7-2 to TRBJ1-3; 12 positions match TRBD1. The CDR3 runs 17 residues. The germline gives CDR1 SGHTA, CDR2 FQGNSA. With V trimmed by 4 bases and J by 3 bases, 7 bases remained unmatched. CDR3 in amino acids: CASSWGQGAKYGNTIYF. The CDR3 bases are TGTGCCAGCAGCTGGGGACAGGGGGCTAAGTATGGAAACACCATATATTTT.

The CDR3 DNA is TGTGCCAGCAGCTTCTCGACCGGACAGGGGAACAATGAGCAGTTCTTC. The encoded protein is CASSFSTGQGNNEQFF. The V call is TRBV11-3, the J call TRBJ2-1; 9 nucleotides align to TRBD1. CDR3 size: 16 residues. After removal of 3 bases from V and 5 bases from J, the junction contained 8 bases not matched to a gene. The germline CDR1 and CDR2 sequences are SGHNT and YENEEA.

The chain couples TRBV6-4 to TRBJ1-5, with D unresolved. In germline, CDR1 is MRHNA, CDR2 SNTAGT. V was pared by 7 bases and J by 3 bases, with 16 bases between. The CDR3 is 15 residues long. In DNA form, the CDR3 reads TGTGCCAGCACCATTACCAGGAAAAACAATCAGCCCCAGCATTTT. Protein: CASTITRKNNQPQHF.

A remark on this clone: One end of the junction varies from germline; a read error may be responsible. V is TRBV5-1 and J is TRBJ1-1, with 7 nucleotides matching TRBD1. The CDR3 consists of 14 residues. Germline CDR1 SGHRS, CDR2 YFSETQ. This CDR3 is CASTLGQKNTEAFF. Here the CDR3 DNA reads TGCGCCAGCACCTTGGGACAGAAAAACACTGAAGCTTTCTTT.

The chain employs TRBV5-1 and TRBJ1-6; D uncertain. Germline V gives CDR1 SGHRS, CDR2 YFSETQ. V lost 0 bases and J lost 7, with 5 bases in between. The CDR3 extends over 13 amino acids. Here the CDR3 reads CASSLVENSPLHF. For the CDR3, the DNA is TGCGCCAGCAGCTTGGTTGAGAATTCACCCCTCCACTTT.

This clone appeared a few times. This chain joins TRBV2 and TRBJ2-3; 11 bases line up with TRBD2. The CDR3 consists of 17 residues. Losses at the gene ends were 2 bases for V and 5 bases for J; bases not matched to a gene: 9. Germline V gene data show CDR1 as SNHLY and CDR2 as FYNNEI. The CDR3 reads CASSERASGGRRDTQYF. DNA of the CDR3: TGTGCCAGCAGTGAACGGGCTAGCGGGGGGCGAAGAGATACGCAGTATTTT.

This clone was seen only a few times. The rearrangement uses TRBV9 and TRBJ2-1; D is perhaps TRBD2 (5 bases). The germline CDR1 and CDR2 sequences are SGDLS and YYNGEE. V was trimmed by 0 bases and J by 1 base, leaving 8 bases between them. The CDR3 is 15 amino acids. Here the CDR3 reads CASSVGSGSYNEQFF. The CDR3 coding sequence is TGTGCCAGCAGCGTAGGAAGCGGTTCCTACAATGAGCAGTTCTTC.

This chain uses TRBV25-1 with TRBJ2-1; TRBD2 matches at 10 bases. Germline values: CDR1 MGHDK, CDR2 SYGVNS. The CDR3 consists of 14 residues. Trimming removed 7 bases from V and 10 bases from J; junction bases left unmatched: 10. In nucleotides, the CDR3 is TGTGCCAGCAACCAGCGGGGGGGCAGGCAGGAGCAGTTCTTC. Its protein is CASNQRGGRQEQFF.

The chain is built from TRBV4-1 and TRBJ2-3; no reliable D call. Trimming stripped 1 base from V and 1 base from J, with 15 bases between. This CDR3 has 17 residues. CDR1 is MGHRA and CDR2 is YSYEKL in the germline V gene. The CDR3 DNA reads TGCGCCAGCAGCCAAGGTTTTAGCTCTCGAGGCACAGATACGCAGTATTTT. Translation: CASSQGFSSRGTDTQYF.

The genes are TRBV6-2 or TRBV6-3 and TRBJ2-6; D possibly corresponds to TRBD2 (6 bases). This CDR3 has 17 residues. CDR1 MNHEY and CDR2 SVGEGT come from the germline V gene. V lost 2 bases to trimming and J lost 2 bases, with 13 bases between them. CDR3 sequence (DNA): TGTGCCAGCAGTTACAGTCCCCGGGAGCCTGGGGCCAACGTCCTGACTTTC. This encodes CASSYSPREPGANVLTF.

The gene calls are TRBV18 and TRBJ1-2; D unresolved. The V end was cut by 1 base, the J end by 0 bases, with 9 bases between. CDR3 size: 15 residues. The V gene's germline CDR1 is KGHSH and CDR2 LQKENI. The CDR3 is CASSPHESPNYGYTF. CDR3 DNA sequence: TGTGCCAGCTCACCACATGAGTCCCCTAACTATGGCTACACCTTC.

The chain employs TRBV4-1 and TRBJ1-6, with D hard to call. Trimming cost V 0 bases and J 13 bases, with 13 bases left between them. This CDR3 is 14 amino acids long. The germline V gene encodes CDR1 MGHRA and CDR2 YSYEKL. CDR3 sequence (DNA): TGCGCCAGCAGCCAAGAGACCCTGACTACCCCCCTCCACTTT. This encodes CASSQETLTTPLHF.

V is TRBV18 and J is TRBJ1-5; TRBD1 matches 7 bases. The V gene end was trimmed by 2 bases and the J gene end by 4 bases; junction bases not matched to a gene: 8. The CDR3 totals 16 residues. CDR1 and CDR2 (germline): KGHSH, LQKENI. This CDR3 is CASSPSTGARNQPQHF. The CDR3, as DNA: TGTGCCAGCTCACCAAGTACAGGGGCCCGAAATCAGCCCCAGCATTTT.

V gene TRBV4-1 combines with J gene TRBJ2-3; D is undetermined. The germline V gene has CDR1 MGHRA and CDR2 YSYEKL. This CDR3 spans 14 amino acids. V lost 1 base to trimming and J lost 4 bases, with 9 bases between them. The CDR3 nucleotides read TGCGCCAGCAGCCAAGTGGCCAGGCCAGATACGCAGTATTTT. This encodes CASSQVARPDTQYF.

With respect to this clone: The same CDR3 arises from other DNA sequences in this sample as well. This chain joins TRBV19 and TRBJ2-3, with D possibly TRBD1 on 6 matching bases. Between the trimmed V and J ends, which lost 3 bases and 0 bases, there was a span of 10 bases. The V gene's germline CDR1 is LNHDA and CDR2 SQIVND (reference sequence). This CDR3 comprises 15 residues. CDR3 sequence (DNA): TGTGCCAGTAGTATGCAGGGGTCTAGCACAGATACGCAGTATTTT. Amino acids: CASSMQGSSTDTQYF.

This clone was seen a handful of times. The V call is TRBV7-9, the J call TRBJ1-5; TRBD1 aligns across 9 bases. CDR1 and CDR2 (germline): SEHNR, FQNEAQ (reference sequence). V shed 1 base and J 6 bases; nucleotides not matched to a gene: 4. This CDR3 contains 15 residues. The CDR3 sequence: CASSLGDRDFQPQHF. The DNA of the CDR3 is TGTGCCAGCAGCTTAGGGGACAGGGACTTTCAGCCCCAGCATTTT.

V gene TRBV19 combines with J gene TRBJ1-5; D ambiguous. The V and J ends lost 3 bases and 5 bases respectively, with 5 bases between them. The CDR3 sequence is 12 residues long. Germline V gene lookup returns CDR1 LNHDA and CDR2 SQIVND (reference sequence). CDR3 sequence reads: CASSINHQPQHF. In nucleotides, the CDR3 is TGTGCCAGTAGTATTAATCATCAGCCCCAGCATTTT. The entire variable domain, with the rest obtained from reference TRBV19 and TRBJ1-5, is as follows: DGGITQSPKYLFRKEGQNVTLSCEQNLNHDAMYWYRQDPGQGLRLIYYSQIVNDFQKGDIAEGYSVSREKKESFPLTVTSAQKNPTAFYLCASSINHQPQHFGDGTRLSIL.